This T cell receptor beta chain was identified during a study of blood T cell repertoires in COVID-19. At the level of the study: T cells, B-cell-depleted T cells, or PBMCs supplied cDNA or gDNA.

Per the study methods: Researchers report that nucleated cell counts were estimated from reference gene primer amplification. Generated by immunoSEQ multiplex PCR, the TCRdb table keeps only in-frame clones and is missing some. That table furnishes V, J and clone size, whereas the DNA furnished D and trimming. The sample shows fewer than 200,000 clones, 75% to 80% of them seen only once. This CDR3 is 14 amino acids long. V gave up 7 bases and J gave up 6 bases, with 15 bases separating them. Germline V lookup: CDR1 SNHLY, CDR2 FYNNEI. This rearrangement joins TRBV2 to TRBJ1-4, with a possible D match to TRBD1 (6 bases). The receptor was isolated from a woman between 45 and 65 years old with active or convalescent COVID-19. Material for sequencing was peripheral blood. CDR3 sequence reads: CASNLQGGDEKLFF. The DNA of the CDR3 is TGTGCCAGCAATTTACAGGGTGGGGATGAAAAACTGTTTTTT.